Below, one TCR beta chain is given with its context. As for treatment: approximately 18 received Ad26.COV2.S at low or high dose, single or two shots; about 5 received placebo; per-sample allocation not given. Each sample was drawn 63 days after the first injection (of vaccine or placebo). These data originate in a study of Ad26.COV2.S vaccination and SARS-CoV-2 variants. V gave up 3 bases and J gave up 7 bases; unmatched junction bases: 2. Germline V lookup: CDR1 LGHDT, CDR2 YNNKEL (reference sequence). The CDR3 has 12 amino acids. The data were produced by immunoSEQ multiplex PCR, yet TCRdb's version contains in-frame clones alone and is incomplete. The sample lists about 410,000 clones, around 91% occurring once.

The material sequenced was peripheral blood, taken in a trial of Ad26.COV2.S vaccine versus placebo. The receptor was derived from a person between 18 and 59 years old who received the Ad26.COV2.S COVID-19 vaccine or a placebo. The chain links TRBV3-1 (or the pseudogene TRBV3-2) to TRBJ2-7; TRBD2 matches at 8 bases. The chain's CDR3 is CASSHPGGEQYF. CDR3 nucleotide sequence: TGTGCCAGCAGCCACCCGGGGGGGGAGCAGTACTTC.